The 19 T cell receptor beta chains below were found in one sample sequenced in a study of preoperative IRX-2 immunotherapy in early breast cancer. Clones were sequenced by immunoSEQ multiplex PCR, and TCRdb holds only the in-frame ones, with some missing. The sample lists around 25,000 clones, about 95% occurring once. Treatment in this sample: preoperative locoregional IRX-2 cytokine immunotherapy. The source material was tumor tissue, sampled after IRX-2 immunotherapy. These receptors came from a human donor with breast cancer.

The V call is TRBV30, the J call TRBJ1-5; 7 bases map to TRBD1. The V gene's germline CDR1 is GTSNPN and CDR2 SVGIG (reference sequence). The CDR3 is 13 residues long. The junction had 6 bases not matched to a gene; V was cut back by 2 bases and J by 8 bases. CDR3 in DNA: TGTGCCTGGAGTAGGGGGCCCACGGAGCCCCAGCATTTT. Amino acid sequence: CAWSRGPTEPQHF.

This chain links TRBV2 with TRBJ1-4; 9 bases agree with TRBD1. The trim removed 2 bases at V and 8 bases at J, leaving 6 bases unmatched. This CDR3 comprises 15 residues. Germline loops: CDR1 SNHLY, CDR2 FYNNEI. Here the CDR3 reads CASSENRGTGEKLFF. The CDR3 coding sequence is TGTGCCAGCAGTGAAAACAGGGGGACAGGGGAAAAACTGTTTTTT.

The gene calls are TRBV18 and TRBJ1-1; a weak D match, TRBD1 (5 bases). Deletions cut 5 bases from V and 2 bases from J, with 12 bases between. The CDR3 has 14 residues. Per the germline V gene, CDR1 is KGHSH and CDR2 is LQKENI. The CDR3 reads CASSETGGNTEAFF. The DNA of the CDR3 is TGTGCCAGCTCAGAAACAGGCGGAAACACTGAAGCTTTCTTT.

The chain joins TRBV4-3 to TRBJ2-7; D may be TRBD1 (5 bases). The V gene lost 0 bases and the J gene lost 5 bases, with 8 bases spanning the gap. The germline gives CDR1 LGHNA, CDR2 YSLEER. This CDR3 comprises 13 residues. The CDR3 spells CASSQDRGNEQYF. The CDR3 coding sequence is TGCGCCAGCAGCCAAGATAGGGGTAACGAGCAGTACTTC.

The chain joins TRBV6-5 to TRBJ2-3, with 7 bases fitting TRBD1. Germline values: CDR1 MNHEY, CDR2 SVGAGI. This CDR3 is 14 amino acids long. The trim removed 5 bases at V and 5 bases at J, leaving 7 bases unmatched. The CDR3 sequence is CASSTDRAGDTQYF. The CDR3 DNA follows: TGTGCCAGCAGTACAGACAGGGCGGGAGATACGCAGTATTTT.

This clone was seen only a few times. J is TRBJ2-1 and V is TRBV11-2, with D unresolved. The V and J ends lost 0 bases and 10 bases respectively, with 10 bases between them. Germline-derived CDR1 and CDR2 are SGHAT and FQNNGV. The CDR3 length is 13 residues. The CDR3 sequence: CASSLDMGDEQFF. The CDR3 DNA is TGTGCCAGCAGCTTAGATATGGGTGACGAGCAGTTCTTC. The full variable domain, its missing parts supplied by reference TRBV11-2 and TRBJ2-1, is EAGVAQSPRYKIIEKRQSVAFWCNPISGHATLYWYQQILGQGPKLLIQFQNNGVVDDSQLPKDRFSAERLKGVDSTLKIQPAKLEDSAVYLCASSLDMGDEQFFGPGTRLTVL.

The CDR3 loop is CASSGDRVGADTQYF. Written as DNA, the CDR3 is TGTGCCAGCAGCGGGGACAGGGTGGGGGCAGATACGCAGTATTTT. The rearrangement joins TRBV2 to TRBJ2-3; 9 bases are shared with TRBD1. V lost 6 bases, J lost 4 bases, and 8 bases stayed unmatched. This CDR3 has 15 amino acids. Germline V CDR1 and CDR2: SNHLY, FYNNEI.

This chain connects TRBV7-2 to TRBJ2-7, with 9 bases that match TRBD2. Trimming at V came to 2 bases and at J to 9 bases, leaving 8 bases not matched to a gene. CDR1 and CDR2 from the germline V gene are SGHTA and FQGNSA. The CDR3 contains 14 residues. CDR3 sequence reads: CASSLRGGREAQYF. The DNA of the CDR3 is TGTGCCAGCAGCTTAAGGGGCGGGAGGGAAGCGCAGTACTTC.

This chain connects TRBV27 to TRBJ2-7, with a tentative D call TRBD1 (5 bases). The CDR3 totals 14 residues. Germline loops: CDR1 MNHEY, CDR2 SMNVEV (reference sequence). The ends were cut back, 1 base at V and 1 base at J, with 8 bases in the middle. The CDR3 DNA reads as TGTGCCAGCAGTTTATTTCAGGGTTCCTACGAGCAGTACTTC. This codes for CASSLFQGSYEQYF.

This chain links TRBV11-1 with TRBJ2-7, with 8 bases aligning to TRBD2. CDR1 and CDR2 (germline): SGHAT, FQDESV (reference sequence). V shed 3 bases, J shed 7 bases, and the junction held 11 bases outside the gene matches. The CDR3 spans 15 residues. The CDR3, as DNA: TGTGCCAGCAGCTTTCTCAGCGGGAGTGTGTGGGAGCAGTACTTC. As protein: CASSFLSGSVWEQYF.

V gene TRBV18 combines with J gene TRBJ2-7; 16 bases line up with TRBD2. Germline V lookup: CDR1 KGHSH, CDR2 LQKENI. The V segment lost 6 bases and the J segment 5 bases; nucleotides outside the gene matches: 7. The CDR3 runs to 16 residues. As DNA, the CDR3 is TGTGCCAGCTCGGGGACTAGCGGGAGGGTTGCCCACGAGCAGTACTTC. Translated, it gives CASSGTSGRVAHEQYF.

This chain links TRBV6-5 with TRBJ2-2; D gene unclear. Trimming left V 5 bases short and J 5 bases short, with 12 bases between. The length of the CDR3 is 14 residues. The V gene's germline CDR1 is MNHEY and CDR2 SVGAGI. CDR3 bases: TGTGCCAGCAGTCTATTCGTCCGAACCGGGGAGCTGTTTTTT. Translating it yields CASSLFVRTGELFF.

The chain links TRBV7-2 to TRBJ1-4, with TRBD1 matching over 10 bases. Trimming removed 5 bases from V and 5 bases from J; junction bases left unmatched: 2. This CDR3 contains 14 residues. The germline CDR1 and CDR2 sequences are SGHTA and FQGNSA. The CDR3 region has the DNA TGTGCCAGCAGCCCGACAGGGGGCAATGAAAAACTGTTTTTT. Protein: CASSPTGGNEKLFF.

The V call is TRBV5-6, the J call TRBJ1-1; TRBD1 is a possible D gene (5 bases). Germline V lookup: CDR1 SGHDT, CDR2 YYEEEE. The CDR3 length is 12 residues. V lost 4 bases to trimming and J lost 11 bases, with 15 bases between them. The CDR3, as DNA: TGTGCCAGCAGCGGCTGGGGGTTGTGGGCTTTCTTT. Amino acid sequence: CASSGWGLWAFF.

The rearrangement links TRBV6-5 to TRBJ1-4, with 9 bases identical to TRBD1. This CDR3 region has 14 residues. The J segment lost 9 bases and the V segment lost 5 bases, leaving 7 bases of the junction unmatched. Germline CDR1 is MNHEY and CDR2 is SVGAGI. The CDR3 coding sequence is TGTGCCAGCAGTCCGGGACAGGGAGGGCAAAAACTGTTTTTT. This translates into CASSPGQGGQKLFF.

V usage is TRBV28 and J usage is TRBJ1-2; TRBD1 matches 7 bases. Looked up from germline, CDR1 is MDHEN and CDR2 is SYDVKM. J was trimmed by 6 bases and V by 4 bases; bases with no gene match: 2. The CDR3 runs 12 residues. The CDR3 sequence: CASSSQGDGYTF. In DNA, the CDR3 is TGTGCCAGCAGTTCCCAGGGGGATGGCTACACCTTC.

The V call is TRBV7-3, the J call TRBJ1-1; 8 nucleotides align to TRBD1. V trimming: 4 bases; J trimming: 6 bases; junction bases outside the gene matches: 7. CDR3 size: 14 residues. From germline, CDR1 is SGHTA and CDR2 FQGTGA. DNA for the CDR3: TGTGCCAGCAGCTCAGGACAGGGATACTCTGAAGCTTTCTTT. Protein product: CASSSGQGYSEAFF.

This chain connects TRBV11-3 to TRBJ2-1, with TRBD1 as a possible D gene (6 bases). CDR3 length equals 17 residues. Trimming took 4 bases from V and 7 from J, leaving 23 bases between them. Germline CDR1 and CDR2: SGHNT and YENEEA. Here the CDR3 DNA reads TGTGCCAGCAGCTCCTCTCCGGGCGGTCCCCAGGGGAATGAGCAGTTCTTC. Protein: CASSSSPGGPQGNEQFF.

The chain links TRBV27 to TRBJ1-2; D perhaps matches TRBD1 (5 bases). CDR1 MNHEY and CDR2 SMNVEV come from the germline V gene (reference sequence). Deletions cut 2 bases from V and 11 bases from J, with 18 bases between. CDR3 length equals 14 residues. The CDR3 DNA is TGTGCCAGCAGTTTACGTCAGGGAAGGGTGGGGTACACCTTC. This sequence encodes CASSLRQGRVGYTF.